A selection of T cell receptor beta chains follows, all from one sample in a study of blood T cell repertoires in COVID-19. The repertoire was sequenced with immunoSEQ multiplex PCR; TCRdb's copy has only in-frame clones and lacks some. The sample has about 160,000 clones, roughly 85% seen once. The sample comprised peripheral blood. The receptors shown here come from a human donor with acute or convalescent COVID-19. The donor label of this sample is uncertain. CDR3s include the opening cysteine and the closing phenylalanine or tryptophan. The D gene is left open where the match is weak. Clone size appears in some rows only: once, few, many, or a class for an expanded clone.

abundance: .; d_gene: .; j_gene: TRBJ2-7; v_gene: TRBV2; CDR3nt: TGTGCCAGCAGTGCCTTAGAGTCCCCGCGGCAGTACTTC; CDR3aa: CASSALESPRQYF
abundance: .; d_gene: .; j_gene: TRBJ1-2; v_gene: TRBV20-1; CDR3nt: TGCATCGGGGACTTTGATGGCTACACCTTC; CDR3aa: CIGDFDGYTF
abundance: .; d_gene: TRBD1; j_gene: TRBJ2-7; v_gene: TRBV19; CDR3nt: TGTGCCAGTAGCCCGGGACAGGGTCGGTACGAGCAGTACTTC; CDR3aa: CASSPGQGRYEQYF
abundance: .; d_gene: .; j_gene: TRBJ2-1; v_gene: TRBV4-3; CDR3nt: TGCGCCAGCAGCCCCCAGGAGGGCTCCTACAATGAGCAGTTCTTC; CDR3aa: CASSPQEGSYNEQFF
abundance: .; d_gene: .; j_gene: TRBJ2-3; v_gene: TRBV5-4; CDR3nt: TGTGCCAGCAGCTTGGGGCAGGGGCAAACAGATACGCAGTATTTT; CDR3aa: CASSLGQGQTDTQYF
abundance: few; d_gene: TRBD1; j_gene: TRBJ1-1; v_gene: TRBV6-5; CDR3nt: TGTGCCAGCAGTTACTCGGGACAGGGCGGAACTGAAGCTTTCTTT; CDR3aa: CASSYSGQGGTEAFF
abundance: .; d_gene: TRBD1; j_gene: TRBJ1-2; v_gene: TRBV5-1; CDR3nt: TGCGCCAGCAGCTACACCAGGACAGGGTCGAACTATGGCTACACCTTC; CDR3aa: CASSYTRTGSNYGYTF
abundance: once; d_gene: .; j_gene: TRBJ2-1; v_gene: TRBV28; CDR3nt: TGTGCCAGCAGTTTAGGTGGGGGGGGCCCCAATGAGCAGTTCTTC; CDR3aa: CASSLGGGGPNEQFF
abundance: .; d_gene: .; j_gene: TRBJ2-7; v_gene: TRBV4-2; CDR3nt: TGTGCCAGCAGCCAAGATATTAGCTCAGCCTACGAGCAGTACTTC; CDR3aa: CASSQDISSAYEQYF
abundance: .; d_gene: TRBD1; j_gene: TRBJ1-1; v_gene: TRBV18; CDR3nt: TGTGCCAGCTCACGAACAGGGGAGAACACTGAAGCTTTCTTT; CDR3aa: CASSRTGENTEAFF
abundance: .; d_gene: .; j_gene: TRBJ1-5; v_gene: TRBV7-8; CDR3nt: TGTGCCAGCAGCTTAGCAGGGGGTAGTCAGCCCCAGCATTTT; CDR3aa: CASSLAGGSQPQHF